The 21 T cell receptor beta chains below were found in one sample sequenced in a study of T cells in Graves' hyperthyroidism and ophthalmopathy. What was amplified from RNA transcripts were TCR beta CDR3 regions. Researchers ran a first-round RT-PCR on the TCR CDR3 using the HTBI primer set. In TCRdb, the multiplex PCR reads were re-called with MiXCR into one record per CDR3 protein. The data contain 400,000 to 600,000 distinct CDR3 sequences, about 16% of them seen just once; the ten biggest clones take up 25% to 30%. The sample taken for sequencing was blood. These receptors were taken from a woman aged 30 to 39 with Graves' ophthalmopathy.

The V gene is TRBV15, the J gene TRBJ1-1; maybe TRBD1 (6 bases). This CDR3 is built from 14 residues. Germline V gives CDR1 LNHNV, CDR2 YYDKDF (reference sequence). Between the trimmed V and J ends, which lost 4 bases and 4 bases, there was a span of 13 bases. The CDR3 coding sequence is TGTGCCACCAGCAAGGGGGGGGCGGTCACTGAAGCTTTCTTT. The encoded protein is CATSKGGAVTEAFF.

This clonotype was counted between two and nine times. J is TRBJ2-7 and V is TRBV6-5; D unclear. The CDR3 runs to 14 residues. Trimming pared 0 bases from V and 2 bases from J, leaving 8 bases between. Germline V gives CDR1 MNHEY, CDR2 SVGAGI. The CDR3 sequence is CASSYSQAPYEQYF. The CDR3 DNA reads TGTGCCAGCAGTTACTCCCAGGCCCCCTACGAGCAGTACTTC.

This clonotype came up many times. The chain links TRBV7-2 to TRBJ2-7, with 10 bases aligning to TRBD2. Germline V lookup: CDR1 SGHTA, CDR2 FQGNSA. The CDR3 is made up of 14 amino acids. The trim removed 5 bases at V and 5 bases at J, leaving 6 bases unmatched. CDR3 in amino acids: CASSHGTSANEQYF. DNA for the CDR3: TGTGCCAGCAGCCACGGGACTAGCGCTAACGAGCAGTACTTC.

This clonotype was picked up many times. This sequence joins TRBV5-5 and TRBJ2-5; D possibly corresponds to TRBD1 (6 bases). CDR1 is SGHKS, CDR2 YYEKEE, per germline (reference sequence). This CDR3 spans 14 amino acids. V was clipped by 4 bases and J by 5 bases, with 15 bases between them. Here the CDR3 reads CASSHGAGVETQYF. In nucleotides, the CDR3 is TGTGCCAGCAGCCACGGGGCAGGGGTGGAGACCCAGTACTTC.

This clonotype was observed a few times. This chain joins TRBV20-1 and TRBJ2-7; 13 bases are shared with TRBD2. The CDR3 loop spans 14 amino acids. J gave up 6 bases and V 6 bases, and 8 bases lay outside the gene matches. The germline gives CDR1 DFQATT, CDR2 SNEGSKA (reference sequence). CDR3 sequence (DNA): TGCAGTGCCAGGCCACTAGCGGGAGGGGGCGAGCAGTACTTC. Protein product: CSARPLAGGGEQYF.

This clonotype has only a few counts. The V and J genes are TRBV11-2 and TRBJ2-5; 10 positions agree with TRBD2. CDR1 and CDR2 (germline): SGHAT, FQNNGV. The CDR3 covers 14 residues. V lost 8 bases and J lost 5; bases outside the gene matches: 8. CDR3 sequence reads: CASGPGTSDETQYF. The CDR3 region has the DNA TGTGCCAGCGGCCCCGGGACTAGCGATGAGACCCAGTACTTC.

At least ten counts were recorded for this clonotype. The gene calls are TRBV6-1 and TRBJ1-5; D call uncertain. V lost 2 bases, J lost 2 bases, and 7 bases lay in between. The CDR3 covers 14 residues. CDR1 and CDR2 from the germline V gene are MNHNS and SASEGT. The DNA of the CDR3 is TGTGCCAGCAGTGAATTGGTGGGCAATCAGCCCCAGCATTTT. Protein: CASSELVGNQPQHF.

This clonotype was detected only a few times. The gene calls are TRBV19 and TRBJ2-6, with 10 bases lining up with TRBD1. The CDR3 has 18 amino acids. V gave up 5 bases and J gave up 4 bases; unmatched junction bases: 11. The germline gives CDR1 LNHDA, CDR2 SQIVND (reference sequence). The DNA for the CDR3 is TGTGCCAGTAGTCGCGGGACAGGGGCTGGCGGAGGGGCCAACGTCCTGACTTTC. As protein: CASSRGTGAGGGANVLTF.

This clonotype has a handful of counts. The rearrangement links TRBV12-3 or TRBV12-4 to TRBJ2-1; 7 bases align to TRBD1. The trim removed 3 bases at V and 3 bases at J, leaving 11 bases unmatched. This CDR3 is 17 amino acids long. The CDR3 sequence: CASSFPKTGDNYNEQFF. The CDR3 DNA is TGTGCCAGCAGTTTCCCCAAAACAGGGGACAACTACAATGAGCAGTTCTTC.

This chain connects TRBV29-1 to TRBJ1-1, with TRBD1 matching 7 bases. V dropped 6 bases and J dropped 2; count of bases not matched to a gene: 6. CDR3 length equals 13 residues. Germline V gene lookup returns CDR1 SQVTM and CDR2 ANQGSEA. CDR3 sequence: CSVSPGGNTEAFF. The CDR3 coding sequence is TGCAGCGTGTCCCCAGGGGGAAACACTGAAGCTTTCTTT.

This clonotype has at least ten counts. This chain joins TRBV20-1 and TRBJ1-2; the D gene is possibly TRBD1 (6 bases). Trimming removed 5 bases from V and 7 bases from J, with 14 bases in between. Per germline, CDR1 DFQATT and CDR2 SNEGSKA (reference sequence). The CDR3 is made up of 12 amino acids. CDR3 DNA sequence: TGCAGTGCTGGGGACAAAGGAGGTGGCTACACCTTC. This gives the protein CSAGDKGGGYTF.

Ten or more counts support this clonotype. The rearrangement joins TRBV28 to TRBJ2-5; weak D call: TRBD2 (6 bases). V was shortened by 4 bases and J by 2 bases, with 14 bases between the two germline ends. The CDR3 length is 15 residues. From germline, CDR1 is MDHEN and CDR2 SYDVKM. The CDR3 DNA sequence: TGTGCCAGCAGTTCCCCGGTGGGGGGACAAGAGACCCAGTACTTC. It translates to CASSSPVGGQETQYF.

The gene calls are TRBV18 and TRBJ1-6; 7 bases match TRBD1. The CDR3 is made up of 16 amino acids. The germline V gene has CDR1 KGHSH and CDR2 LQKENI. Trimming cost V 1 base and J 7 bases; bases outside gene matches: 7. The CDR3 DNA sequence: TGTGCCAGCTCACCACAGAAACCGGGACAGAATTCACCCCTCCACTTT. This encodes CASSPQKPGQNSPLHF.

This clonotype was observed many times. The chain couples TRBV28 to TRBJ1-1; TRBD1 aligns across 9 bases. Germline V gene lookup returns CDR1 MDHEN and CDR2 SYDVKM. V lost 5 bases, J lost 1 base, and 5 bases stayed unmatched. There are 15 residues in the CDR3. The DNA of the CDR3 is TGTGCCAGCAGTACAGGGGGCGCGGGGAACACTGAAGCTTTCTTT. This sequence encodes CASSTGGAGNTEAFF.

CDR3 bases: TGTGCCAGCAGTTACGGGTCGAGGGGCCGTGAAAAACTGTTTTTT. This sequence encodes CASSYGSRGREKLFF. The chain couples TRBV6-5 to TRBJ1-4; TRBD1 is a possible D gene (5 bases). This CDR3 has 15 residues. V was cut by 2 bases and J by 7 bases, with 14 bases left in between. The germline V gene has CDR1 MNHEY and CDR2 SVGAGI.

This CDR3 is CASSFDRPSSYNEQFF. The CDR3 DNA follows: TGTGCCAGCAGTTTCGACAGACCAAGCTCCTACAATGAGCAGTTCTTC. The V and J genes are TRBV27 and TRBJ2-1; possibly TRBD1 for D (5 bases). This CDR3 has 16 amino acids. Germline V CDR1 and CDR2: MNHEY, SMNVEV (reference sequence). V was clipped by 3 bases and J by 0 bases, with 12 bases between them.

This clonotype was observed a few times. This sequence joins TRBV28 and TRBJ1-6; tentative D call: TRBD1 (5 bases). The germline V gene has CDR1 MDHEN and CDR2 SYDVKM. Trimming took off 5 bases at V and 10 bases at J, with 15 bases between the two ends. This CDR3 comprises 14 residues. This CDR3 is CASSIGGRWSPLHF. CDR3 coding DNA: TGTGCCAGCAGTATCGGGGGTCGATGGTCACCCCTCCACTTT.

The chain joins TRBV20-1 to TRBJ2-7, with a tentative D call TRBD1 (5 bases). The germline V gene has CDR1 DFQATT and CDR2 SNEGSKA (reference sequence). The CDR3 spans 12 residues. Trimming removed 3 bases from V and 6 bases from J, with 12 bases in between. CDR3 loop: CSASQTAREQYF. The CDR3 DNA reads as TGCAGTGCTAGCCAGACAGCCCGCGAGCAGTACTTC.

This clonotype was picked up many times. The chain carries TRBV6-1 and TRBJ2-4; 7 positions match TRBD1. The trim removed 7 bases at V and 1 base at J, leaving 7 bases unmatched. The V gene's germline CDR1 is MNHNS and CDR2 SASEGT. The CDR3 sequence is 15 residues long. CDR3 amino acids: CASMPTGMAKNIQYF. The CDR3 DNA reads TGTGCCAGCATGCCGACAGGGATGGCCAAAAACATTCAGTACTTC.

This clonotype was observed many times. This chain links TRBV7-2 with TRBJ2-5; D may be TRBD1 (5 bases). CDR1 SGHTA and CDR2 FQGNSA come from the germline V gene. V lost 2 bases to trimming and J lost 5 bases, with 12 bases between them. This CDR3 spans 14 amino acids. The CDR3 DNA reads TGTGCCAGCAGCTTAAGGCGCAGGGATGAGACCCAGTACTTC. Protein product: CASSLRRRDETQYF. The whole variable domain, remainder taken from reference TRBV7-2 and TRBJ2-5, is GAGVSQSPSNKVTEKGKDVELRCDPISGHTALYWYRQSLGQGLEFLIYFQGNSAPDKSGLPSDRFSAERTGGSVSTLTIQRTQQEDSAVYLCASSLRRRDETQYFGPGTRLLVL.

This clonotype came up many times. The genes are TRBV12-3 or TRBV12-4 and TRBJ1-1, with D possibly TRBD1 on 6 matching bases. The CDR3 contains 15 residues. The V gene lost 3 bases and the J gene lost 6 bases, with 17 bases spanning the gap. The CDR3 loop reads CASSFFAGGASEAFF. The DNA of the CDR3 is TGTGCCAGCAGTTTTTTCGCGGGGGGCGCATCTGAAGCTTTCTTT.